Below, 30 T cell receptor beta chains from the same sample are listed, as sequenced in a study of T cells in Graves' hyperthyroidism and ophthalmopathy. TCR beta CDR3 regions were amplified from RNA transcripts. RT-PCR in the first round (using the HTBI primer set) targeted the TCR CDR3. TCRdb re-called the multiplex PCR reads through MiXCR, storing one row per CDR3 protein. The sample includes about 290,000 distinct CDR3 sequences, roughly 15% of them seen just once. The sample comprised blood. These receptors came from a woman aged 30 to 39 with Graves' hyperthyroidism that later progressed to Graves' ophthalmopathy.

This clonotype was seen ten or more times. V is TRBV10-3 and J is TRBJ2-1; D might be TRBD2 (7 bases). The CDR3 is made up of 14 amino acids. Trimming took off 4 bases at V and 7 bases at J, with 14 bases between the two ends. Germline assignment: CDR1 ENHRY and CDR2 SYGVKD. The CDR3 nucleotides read TGTGCCATCAGTGGGGGGGGCGCGATGAATGAGCAGTTCTTC. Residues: CAISGGGAMNEQFF.

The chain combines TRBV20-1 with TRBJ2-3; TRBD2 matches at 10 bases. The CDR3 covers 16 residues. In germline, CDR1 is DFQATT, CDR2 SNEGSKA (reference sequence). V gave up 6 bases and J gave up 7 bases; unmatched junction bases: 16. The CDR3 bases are TGCAGTGCCCACCCTGGTGCTAGCGGGAGTTTAAATACGCAGTATTTT. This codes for CSAHPGASGSLNTQYF.

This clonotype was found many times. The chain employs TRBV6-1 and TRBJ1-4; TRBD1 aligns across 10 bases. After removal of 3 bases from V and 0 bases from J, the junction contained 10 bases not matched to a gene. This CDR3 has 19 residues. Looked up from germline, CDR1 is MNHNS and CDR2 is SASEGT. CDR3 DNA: TGTGCCAGCAGTGACTCACCGGGACAGGGGTTCTCAACTAATGAAAAACTGTTTTTT. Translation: CASSDSPGQGFSTNEKLFF.

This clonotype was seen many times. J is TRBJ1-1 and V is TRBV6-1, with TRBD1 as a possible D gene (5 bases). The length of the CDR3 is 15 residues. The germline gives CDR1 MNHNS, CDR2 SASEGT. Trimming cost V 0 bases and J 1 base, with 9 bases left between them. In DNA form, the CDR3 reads TGTGCCAGCAGTGAAGCGCGGCAGGGGAACACTGAAGCTTTCTTT. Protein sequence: CASSEARQGNTEAFF.

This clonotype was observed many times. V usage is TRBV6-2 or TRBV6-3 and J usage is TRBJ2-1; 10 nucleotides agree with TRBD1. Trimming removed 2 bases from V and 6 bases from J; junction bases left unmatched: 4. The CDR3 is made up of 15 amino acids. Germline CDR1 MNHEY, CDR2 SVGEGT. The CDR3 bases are TGTGCCAGCAGTTACCCCCGGGACAGGGGCAATGAGCAGTTCTTC. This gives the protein CASSYPRDRGNEQFF.

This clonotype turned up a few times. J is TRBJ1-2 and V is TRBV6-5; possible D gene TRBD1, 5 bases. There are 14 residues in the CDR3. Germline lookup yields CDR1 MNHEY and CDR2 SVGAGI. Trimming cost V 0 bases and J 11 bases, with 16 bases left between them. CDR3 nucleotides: TGTGCCAGCAGTTACTCGGGGCCTCGTAGGGGTTACACCTTC. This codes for CASSYSGPRRGYTF.

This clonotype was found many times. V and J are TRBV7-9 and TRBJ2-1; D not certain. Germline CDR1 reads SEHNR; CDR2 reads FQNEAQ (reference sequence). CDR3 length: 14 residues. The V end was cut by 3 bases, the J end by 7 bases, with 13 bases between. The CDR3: CASSLLLAPNEQFF. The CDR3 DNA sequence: TGTGCCAGCAGCTTGCTGTTGGCTCCTAATGAGCAGTTCTTC.

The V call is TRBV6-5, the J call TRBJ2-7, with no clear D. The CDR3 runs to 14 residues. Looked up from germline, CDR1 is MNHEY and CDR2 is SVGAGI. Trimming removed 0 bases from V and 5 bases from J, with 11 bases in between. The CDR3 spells CASSYSKGFDEQYF. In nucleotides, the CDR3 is TGTGCCAGCAGTTACTCGAAAGGGTTCGACGAGCAGTACTTC.

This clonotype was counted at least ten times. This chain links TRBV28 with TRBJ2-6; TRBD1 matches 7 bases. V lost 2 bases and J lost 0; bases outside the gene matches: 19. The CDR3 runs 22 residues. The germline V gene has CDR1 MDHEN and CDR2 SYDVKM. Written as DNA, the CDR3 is TGTGCCAGCAGTTTACCCCACTGGCTGACAGGGACCAAGAGCTCTGGGGCCAACGTCCTGACTTTC. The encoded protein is CASSLPHWLTGTKSSGANVLTF.

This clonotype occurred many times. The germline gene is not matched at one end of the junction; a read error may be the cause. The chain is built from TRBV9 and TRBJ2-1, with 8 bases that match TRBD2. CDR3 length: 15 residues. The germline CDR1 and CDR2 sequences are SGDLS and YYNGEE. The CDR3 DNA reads TGCGCCAGCAGCTCAAGCGGGAGCTCCTACAATGAGCAGTTCTTC. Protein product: CASSSSGSSYNEQFF.

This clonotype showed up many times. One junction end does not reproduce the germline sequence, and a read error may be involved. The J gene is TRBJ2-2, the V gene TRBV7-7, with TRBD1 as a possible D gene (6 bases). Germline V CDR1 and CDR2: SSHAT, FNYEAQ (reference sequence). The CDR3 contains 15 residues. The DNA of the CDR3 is TGTGCTAGCAGCCCGACAGGTCTTGGCACCGGGGAGCTGTTTTTT. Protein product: CASSPTGLGTGELFF.

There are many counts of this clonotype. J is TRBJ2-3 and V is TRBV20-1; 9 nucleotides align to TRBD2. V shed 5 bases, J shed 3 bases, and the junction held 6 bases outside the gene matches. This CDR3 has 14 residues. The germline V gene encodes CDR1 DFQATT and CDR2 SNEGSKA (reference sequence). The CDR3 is CSAPLAGRTDTQYF. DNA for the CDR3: TGCAGTGCTCCTCTAGCGGGGCGTACAGATACGCAGTATTTT.

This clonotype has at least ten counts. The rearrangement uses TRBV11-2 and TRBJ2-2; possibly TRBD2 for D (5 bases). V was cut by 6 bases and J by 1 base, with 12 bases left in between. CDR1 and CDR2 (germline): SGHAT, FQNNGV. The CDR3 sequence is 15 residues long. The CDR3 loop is CASRHQRGNTGELFF. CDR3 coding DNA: TGTGCCAGCAGACATCAACGGGGGAACACCGGGGAGCTGTTTTTT.

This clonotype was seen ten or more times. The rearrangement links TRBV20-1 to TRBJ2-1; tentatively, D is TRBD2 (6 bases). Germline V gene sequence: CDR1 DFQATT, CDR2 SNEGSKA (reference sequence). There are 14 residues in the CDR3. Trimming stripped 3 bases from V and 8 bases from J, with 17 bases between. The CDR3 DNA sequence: TGCAGTGCTAGTGAAACGGGACTTTTATATGAGCAGTTCTTC. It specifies CSASETGLLYEQFF.

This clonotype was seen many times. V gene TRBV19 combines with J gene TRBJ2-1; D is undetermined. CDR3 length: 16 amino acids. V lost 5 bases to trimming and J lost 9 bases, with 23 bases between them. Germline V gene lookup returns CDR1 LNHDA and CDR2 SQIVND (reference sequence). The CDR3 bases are TGTGCCAGTAGTGTGGGGATTGGAACCGTGGCAGTTGAGCAGTTCTTC. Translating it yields CASSVGIGTVAVEQFF.

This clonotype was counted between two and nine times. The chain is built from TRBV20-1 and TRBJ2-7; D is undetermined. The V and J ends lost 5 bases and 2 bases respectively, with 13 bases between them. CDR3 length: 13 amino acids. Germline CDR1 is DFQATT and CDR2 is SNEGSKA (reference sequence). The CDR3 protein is CSAALDGPYEQYF. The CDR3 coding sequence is TGCAGTGCTGCCTTGGACGGTCCCTACGAGCAGTACTTC.

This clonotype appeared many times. Here the CDR3 reads CASSPGGLANTDTQYF. Written as DNA, the CDR3 is TGTGCCAGCAGCCCTGGGGGACTAGCAAACACAGATACGCAGTATTTT. The rearrangement joins TRBV7-2 to TRBJ2-3; the match to TRBD2 covers 9 bases. With 5 bases clipped from V and 2 bases from J, the junction kept 8 bases outside the gene matches. This CDR3 has 16 residues. Germline CDR1 is SGHTA and CDR2 is FQGNSA. The variable domain in full, completed from reference TRBV7-2 and TRBJ2-3, reads GAGVSQSPSNKVTEKGKDVELRCDPISGHTALYWYRQSLGQGLEFLIYFQGNSAPDKSGLPSDRFSAERTGGSVSTLTIQRTQQEDSAVYLCASSPGGLANTDTQYFGPGTRLTVL.

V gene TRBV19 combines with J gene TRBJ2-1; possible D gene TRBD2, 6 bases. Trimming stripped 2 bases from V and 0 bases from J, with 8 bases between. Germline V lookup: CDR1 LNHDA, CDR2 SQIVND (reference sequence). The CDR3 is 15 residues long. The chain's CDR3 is CASSIYGGSYNEQFF. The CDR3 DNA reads TGTGCCAGTAGTATATACGGGGGCTCCTACAATGAGCAGTTCTTC.

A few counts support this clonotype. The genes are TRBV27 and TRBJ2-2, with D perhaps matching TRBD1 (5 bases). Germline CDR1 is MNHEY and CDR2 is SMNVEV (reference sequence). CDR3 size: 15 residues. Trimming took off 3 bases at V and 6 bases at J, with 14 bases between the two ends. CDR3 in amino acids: CASSFTIPGPGELFF. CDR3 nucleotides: TGTGCCAGCAGTTTTACCATCCCAGGGCCCGGGGAGCTGTTTTTT.

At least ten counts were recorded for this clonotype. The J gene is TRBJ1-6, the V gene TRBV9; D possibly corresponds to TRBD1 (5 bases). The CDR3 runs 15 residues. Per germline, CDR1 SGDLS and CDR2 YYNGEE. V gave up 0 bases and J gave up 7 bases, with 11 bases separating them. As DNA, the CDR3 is TGTGCCAGCAGCGTAGCGGACACTGGAAATTCACCCCTCCACTTT. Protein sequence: CASSVADTGNSPLHF.

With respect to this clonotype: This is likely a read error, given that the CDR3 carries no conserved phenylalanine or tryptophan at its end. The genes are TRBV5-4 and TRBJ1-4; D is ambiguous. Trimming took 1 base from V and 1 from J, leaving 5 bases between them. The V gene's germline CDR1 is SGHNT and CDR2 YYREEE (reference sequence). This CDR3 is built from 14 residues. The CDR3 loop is CASSLRVTNEKLFS. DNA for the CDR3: TGTGCCAGCAGCTTGAGGGTAACTAATGAAAAACTGTTTTCT.

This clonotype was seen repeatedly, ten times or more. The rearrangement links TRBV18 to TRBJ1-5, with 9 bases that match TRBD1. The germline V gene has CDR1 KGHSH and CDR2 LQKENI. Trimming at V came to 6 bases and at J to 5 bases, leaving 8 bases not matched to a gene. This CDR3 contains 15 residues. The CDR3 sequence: CASSLGQGRDQPQHF. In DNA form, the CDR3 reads TGTGCCAGCTCCCTGGGACAGGGTAGGGATCAGCCCCAGCATTTT.

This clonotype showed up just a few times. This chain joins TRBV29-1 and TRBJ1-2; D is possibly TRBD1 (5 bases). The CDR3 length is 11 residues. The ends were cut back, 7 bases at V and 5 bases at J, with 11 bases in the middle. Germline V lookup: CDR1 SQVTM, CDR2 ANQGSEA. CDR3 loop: CSAVGLYGYTF. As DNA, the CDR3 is TGCAGCGCCGTGGGGCTTTATGGCTACACCTTC.

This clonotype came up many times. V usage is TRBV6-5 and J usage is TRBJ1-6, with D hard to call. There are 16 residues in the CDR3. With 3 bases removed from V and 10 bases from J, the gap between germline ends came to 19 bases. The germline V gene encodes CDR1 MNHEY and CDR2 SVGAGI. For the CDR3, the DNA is TGTGCCAGCAGTTATTCCCCAGGTCGGCTGGGATCACCCCTCCACTTT. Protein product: CASSYSPGRLGSPLHF.

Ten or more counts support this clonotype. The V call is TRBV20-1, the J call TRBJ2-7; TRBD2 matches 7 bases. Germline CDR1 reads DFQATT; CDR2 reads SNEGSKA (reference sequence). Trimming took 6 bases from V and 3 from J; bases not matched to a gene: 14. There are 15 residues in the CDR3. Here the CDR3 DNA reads TGCAGTGCCCCGGGACTACGGAACAGACGCTACGAGCAGTACTTC. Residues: CSAPGLRNRRYEQYF.

The CDR3 region is CASSLEGGHEQFF. The CDR3 DNA sequence: TGTGCCAGCAGCTTGGAGGGGGGGCATGAGCAGTTCTTC. The chain links TRBV7-8 to TRBJ2-1; the D gene is possibly TRBD2 (7 bases). The CDR3 covers 13 residues. Germline V CDR1 and CDR2: SGHVS, FQNEAQ. Trimming cost V 3 bases and J 8 bases, with 11 bases left between them.

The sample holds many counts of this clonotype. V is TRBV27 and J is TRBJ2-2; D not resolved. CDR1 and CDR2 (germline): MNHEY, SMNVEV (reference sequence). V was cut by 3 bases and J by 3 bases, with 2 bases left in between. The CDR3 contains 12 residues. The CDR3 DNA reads TGTGCCAGCAGTTTCCACACCGGGGAGCTGTTTTTT. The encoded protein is CASSFHTGELFF.

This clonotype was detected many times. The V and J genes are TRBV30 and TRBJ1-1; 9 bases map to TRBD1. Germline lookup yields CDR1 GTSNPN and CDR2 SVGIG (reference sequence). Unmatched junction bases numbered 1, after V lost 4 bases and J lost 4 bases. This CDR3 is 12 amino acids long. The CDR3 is CAWMDRGTEAFF. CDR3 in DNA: TGTGCCTGGATGGACAGGGGCACTGAAGCTTTCTTT.

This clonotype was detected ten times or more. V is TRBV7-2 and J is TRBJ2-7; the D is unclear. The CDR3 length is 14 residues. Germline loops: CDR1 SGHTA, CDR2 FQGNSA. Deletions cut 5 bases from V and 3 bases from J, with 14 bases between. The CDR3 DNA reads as TGTGCCAGCAGCCCTGCCGTAGACAACTACGAGCAGTACTTC. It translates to CASSPAVDNYEQYF.

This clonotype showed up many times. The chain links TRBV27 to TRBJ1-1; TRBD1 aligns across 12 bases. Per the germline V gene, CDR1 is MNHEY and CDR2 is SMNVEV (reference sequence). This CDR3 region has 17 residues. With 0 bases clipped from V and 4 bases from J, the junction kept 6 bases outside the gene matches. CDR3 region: CASSLSGTGGWGTEAFF. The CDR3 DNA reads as TGTGCCAGCAGTTTATCGGGGACAGGGGGCTGGGGCACTGAAGCTTTCTTT.